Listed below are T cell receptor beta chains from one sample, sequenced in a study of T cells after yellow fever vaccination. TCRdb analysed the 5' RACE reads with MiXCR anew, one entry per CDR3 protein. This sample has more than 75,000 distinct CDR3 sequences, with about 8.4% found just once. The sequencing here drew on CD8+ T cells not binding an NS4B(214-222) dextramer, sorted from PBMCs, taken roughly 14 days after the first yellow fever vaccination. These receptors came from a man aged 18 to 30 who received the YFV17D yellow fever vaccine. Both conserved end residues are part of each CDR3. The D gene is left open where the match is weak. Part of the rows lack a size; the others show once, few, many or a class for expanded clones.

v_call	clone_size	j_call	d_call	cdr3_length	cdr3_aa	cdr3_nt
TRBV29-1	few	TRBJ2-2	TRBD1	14	CSVQDRANTGELFF	TGCAGCGTTCAGGACAGGGCGAACACCGGGGAGCTGTTTTTT
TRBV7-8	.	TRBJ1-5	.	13	CASSFGVDQPQHF	TGTGCCAGCAGCTTTGGGGTAGATCAGCCCCAGCATTTT
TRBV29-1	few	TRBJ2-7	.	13	CSTSGGHSYEQYF	TGCAGCACATCGGGGGGCCACTCCTACGAGCAGTACTTC
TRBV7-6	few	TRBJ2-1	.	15	CASSPRPAGGGEQFF	TGTGCCAGCAGCCCCCGACCAGCTGGAGGAGGGGAGCAGTTCTTC
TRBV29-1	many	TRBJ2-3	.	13	CSVESGITDTQYF	TGCAGCGTTGAATCCGGAATCACAGATACGCAGTATTTT
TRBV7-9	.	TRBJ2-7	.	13	CASSLTVTYEQYF	TGTGCCAGCAGCTTGACAGTAACTTACGAGCAGTACTTC
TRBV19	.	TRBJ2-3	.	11	CASSITNTQYF	TGTGCCAGTAGTATAACCAATACGCAGTATTTT
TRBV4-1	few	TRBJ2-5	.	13	CASSQELGGTQYF	TGCGCCAGCAGCCAAGAATTGGGGGGGACCCAGTACTTC
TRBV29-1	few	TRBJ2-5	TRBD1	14	CSVGGTGEKETQYF	TGCAGCGTTGGGGGGACAGGGGAAAAGGAGACCCAGTACTTC
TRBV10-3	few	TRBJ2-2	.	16	CAISGATDRPSGELFF	TGTGCCATCAGTGGAGCTACCGACCGCCCGAGCGGGGAGCTGTTTTTT
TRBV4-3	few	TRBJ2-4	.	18	CASSQAWVPSAPKNIQYF	TGCGCCAGCAGCCAGGCCTGGGTCCCTAGCGCCCCCAAAAACATTCAGTACTTC
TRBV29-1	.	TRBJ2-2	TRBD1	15	CSVSLGQGNTGELFF	TGCAGCGTTTCCCTCGGACAGGGAAACACCGGGGAGCTGTTTTTT
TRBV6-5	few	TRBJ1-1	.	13	CASSSGFGTEAFF	TGTGCCAGCAGTTCAGGGTTTGGGACTGAAGCTTTCTTT
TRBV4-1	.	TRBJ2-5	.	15	CASSQDEGTGETQYF	TGCGCCAGCAGCCAAGACGAGGGTACGGGAGAGACCCAGTACTTC
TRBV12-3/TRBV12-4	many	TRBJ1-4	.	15	CASSLVRMLNEELFF	TGTGCCAGCAGTTTGGTACGGATGCTTAATGAAGAACTGTTTTTT
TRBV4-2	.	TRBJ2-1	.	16	CASSQRRGGGDNEQFF	TGTGCCAGCAGCCAAAGACGCGGGGGCGGGGACAATGAGCAGTTCTTC
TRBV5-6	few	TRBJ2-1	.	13	CASSPPDSAEQFF	TGTGCCAGCAGCCCGCCGGACAGCGCTGAGCAGTTCTTC
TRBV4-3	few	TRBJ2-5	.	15	CASSQSSGRGKTQYF	TGCGCCAGCAGCCAATCCTCCGGCAGGGGAAAGACCCAGTACTTC
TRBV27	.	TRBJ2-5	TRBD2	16	CASSSRLADNQETQYF	TGTGCCAGCAGTTCCCGCCTAGCGGACAACCAAGAGACCCAGTACTTC
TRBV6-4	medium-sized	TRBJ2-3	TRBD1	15	CASSDSTGGADTQYF	TGTGCCAGCAGTGACTCGACAGGGGGCGCAGATACGCAGTATTTT
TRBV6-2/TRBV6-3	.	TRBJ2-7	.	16	CASSTPGTPKPYEQYF	TGTGCCAGCAGTACCCCCGGGACACCCAAACCCTACGAGCAGTACTTC
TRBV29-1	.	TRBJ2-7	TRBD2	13	CSVTGLTGNEQYF	TGCAGCGTGACGGGACTAACTGGAAACGAGCAGTACTTC
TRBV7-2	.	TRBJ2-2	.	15	CASSFGSGGTGELFF	TGTGCCAGCAGCTTCGGCAGCGGCGGGACCGGGGAGCTGTTTTTT